This T cell receptor (beta chain) was observed in a study of blood T cells in healthy people across ages. Notes on the study in general: It was held that the diversity estimates obtained from one million T cells were underestimates. Among T cells, TCR beta diversity per million cells dropped roughly linearly as age rose.

Sample-barcoded 5' priming and a J-beta primer mix drove a second PCR of about 7 to 11 cycles. Each TCR beta cDNA got a 12-nucleotide random molecular identifier. TCRdb redid the calling of the 5' RACE reads with MiXCR, one entry per CDR3 protein. Of 850,000 to 1,000,000 distinct CDR3 sequences in the sample, roughly half were seen once. Donors each provided about 9.5 milliliters of peripheral blood. This clonotype was counted only a few times. The antigen remains undetermined. This TCR derives from a woman aged 55-75 years in good health. Sequencing used blood.

The chain's CDR3 is CASSLYDGGRKTQYF. The CDR3 DNA is TGTGCCAGCAGTTTATATGACGGAGGACGGAAGACCCAGTACTTC. This chain links TRBV28 with TRBJ2-5; maybe TRBD2 (5 bases). The CDR3 spans 15 residues. The germline CDR1 and CDR2 sequences are MDHEN and SYDVKM. Trimming shortened V by 1 base and J by 6 bases, and 15 bases separated the two germline ends. The full variable domain, rest sourced from reference TRBV28 and TRBJ2-5, is DVKVTQSSRYLVKRTGEKVFLECVQDMDHENMFWYRQDPGLGLRLIYFSYDVKMKEKGDIPEGYSVSREKKERFSLILESASTNQTSMYLCASSLYDGGRKTQYFGPGTRLLVL.